The clone carrying this T cell receptor (beta chain) was counted many times. Its target is not known. The CDR3 is 15 residues long. CDR1 SGHTA and CDR2 FQGTGA come from the germline V gene. V shed 4 bases and J shed 0 bases, with 11 bases lying between them. The data originate from a study of T cells in Graves' hyperthyroidism and ophthalmopathy. Study outcomes and limitations: In validation, the model predicted ophthalmopathy. These predictions came a median about 6.2 months before onset.

Hyperthyroidism in the patients, aged 18 to 65, was newly diagnosed and under 2 months in duration. Amplification yielded TCR beta CDR3 regions, with RNA transcripts as the source. Carried out on the TCR CDR3, a first-round RT-PCR used the HTBI primer set. TCRdb reprocessed the multiplex PCR reads with MiXCR, giving one entry per CDR3 protein. The sample records 350,000 to 400,000 distinct CDR3 sequences, about 14% being singletons. This TCR was sampled from a woman aged 60-75 years with Graves' hyperthyroidism. V gene TRBV7-3 combines with J gene TRBJ2-3; tentatively, D is TRBD2 (6 bases). Material for sequencing was blood. In DNA, the CDR3 is TGTGCCAGCAGCTCCCTAGCGACTAGCACAGATACGCAGTATTTT. It translates to CASSSLATSTDTQYF.